The entry below gives a single TCR beta chain sequence along with its context. The antigen is not known. The data derive from a study of T cell responses to AZD1222 COVID-19 vaccine. Study observations and caveats: The number of AZD1222 recipients seropositive at baseline was only six. Following two doses of AZD1222, Spike-specific TCR breadth and depth rose. Across the whole spike, CD4 TCRs peaked at regions 160-218 and 743-854. Most donors were white British and more were female, and clonal diversity was possibly underestimated.

Germline values: CDR1 LGHDT, CDR2 YNNKEL (reference sequence). This CDR3 is 18 amino acids long. Trimming took 0 bases from V and 6 from J; bases not matched to a gene: 13. Only in-frame clones appear in the TCRdb table, and some are missing; sequencing was by immunoSEQ multiplex PCR. In total, the table holds 150,000 or so clones. Sequencing was performed on peripheral blood. The clonotype comes from an adult in good health. This rearrangement joins TRBV3-1 (or the pseudogene TRBV3-2) to TRBJ1-1, with TRBD1 matching 10 bases. In DNA, the CDR3 is TGTGCCAGCAGCCAAGATTACGGGGTGTGGGGGACAGGGGCTGAAGCTTTCTTT. Amino acid sequence: CASSQDYGVWGTGAEAFF.